This T cell receptor beta chain was recovered during a study of cytomegalovirus exposure and HLA in healthy donors (dated by TCRdb to about 2017). About the investigation overall: An earlier analysis of approximately 640 of the donors reported 250 to 350 Gb of sequence data and about 100 million unique TCR beta sequences from 150 million to 200 million T cells. Typing coverage varied by locus: about 629-630 donors for A, B, C, DRB1 and DQB1; approximately 500 for DQA1; about 600 for DPA1; under 490 for DPB1. A later genetic analysis took genome-wide SNP genotypes for 398 of the 666 donors and used that subset as a discovery cohort. All discovery cohort repertoires had been generated using a single sequencing platform. In a later analysis, previously published TCR beta repertoires from 670 or so donors were re-analyzed and high-resolution HLA genotyping was added so that TCR occurrence patterns could be studied. The study combined high-throughput TCR immunosequencing, statistical association of individual TCRs with disease status, and machine learning to predict cytomegalovirus infection status. HLA typing included class I and class II loci at four-digit resolution. The genetic ancestry cluster associated with self-reported Caucasian donors included approximately 85% of the roughly 400 genotyped donors. Rather than drawing on any new phenotypic data, the later analysis identified candidate immune exposures from TCR beta sequences and the way those sequences occurred across donors. Among about 370 genotyped donors of the cohort, an average of approximately 240,000 unique TCR beta nucleotide sequences was sequenced per donor, of which approximately 19% were non-productive. The study profiled the T cell repertoires of hundreds of subjects by immunosequencing and related them to cytomegalovirus serostatus. Approximately 300 gigabases of sequencing data and around 85 million unique TCR sequences made up an early release that covered 500 to 700 HLA-typed donors. Donor age, sex, ethnicity and CMV serostatus were collected together with the repertoire data. A handful of DR-DQ haplotypes were handled as single units for association and clustering because linkage in the cohort was strong. In addition to the first cohort of 666 subjects, a separate validation cohort of approximately 130 different subjects was used. The study aimed to test whether signatures of past pathogen exposure could be identified by cataloging public T cell receptors. In an earlier analysis of roughly 580 of the donors, high-throughput TCR beta sequencing was used to judge whether each TCR beta V gene segment behaved as functional or pseudogenic.

In total, approximately 610 healthy bone marrow donors made up the cohort. At the time of sampling, all cohort members were nominally healthy, though unrecorded immune exposures were likely present. The donor was CMV seronegative and was included in the group of about 400 seronegative cohort members. Every donor gave a peripheral blood sample, and the peripheral blood mononuclear cells from that sample were used for TCR beta sequencing. The Qiagen DNeasy Blood Extraction Kit was used to extract genomic DNA from the blood cell samples. General study outcomes and caveats: Most CMV-associated TCR beta chains appeared to be HLA-restricted in a later analysis, and the HLA associations seemed to be driven largely by CMV exposure. Specific HLA alleles were associated with 15,000 to 20,000 TCR beta sequences at a false discovery rate of 0.05 in a later analysis. The authors suggested that the approach could potentially be generalized to other disease states and immunological phenotypes. This cohort had only TCR beta chains sequenced, and the lack of alpha or paired-chain data limited which features could be detected. A later analysis reported that several top co-occurrence clusters appeared linked to parvovirus B19, influenza, CMV and Epstein-Barr virus. Strong co-occurrence of HLA alleles, especially DR and DQ, made assigning TCR associations to individual alleles difficult. A further reported finding was that TCR beta sequences accurately predicted the HLA-A and HLA-B alleles for most subjects in the first cohort. Compared with equally common non-associated chains, HLA-associated TCR beta chains in a later analysis were more clonally expanded and had lower generation probabilities. According to a later analysis, TCR association rates differed among HLA loci, with DRB1 alleles showing the most associated TCRs and HLA-C alleles showing the fewest. HLA typing was unavailable for some donors at each locus, so association tests used only the typed subset. In a later genetic analysis, fewer N-insertions in productive TCRs were reported among donors in an Asian-associated ancestry cluster than the approximately 710-donor mean. Most TCR sequences were seen in very few donors, while some public TCRs were found in many individuals. Because counts were too low, 15 or so rarely observed V segments, including chromosome 9 orphons, were excluded from the earlier analysis of roughly 580 of the donors. For the cohort, immune exposure information was limited to CMV serostatus. In vitro tests confirmed that three of the cytomegalovirus-associated TCR beta chains recognize cytomegalovirus antigens. Some IMGT-functional V segments, including TRBV6-2 and TRBV6-3, could not be distinguished by the 87-base-pair reads and were therefore excluded. Broadly in line with IMGT annotations, most TCR beta V segments showed up in productive rearrangements about 87% or about 30% of the time in an earlier analysis of approximately 600 of the donors. Correlated functional status among segregating V segments might be attributable to linkage disequilibrium, but an unknown experimental factor could not be ruled out. Roughly uniform sequencing depth across donors was assumed in presence/absence analyses, although this assumption may not hold. A cluster of highly shared sequence variants was judged likely to represent a technical artifact of the sequencing pipeline. The study gave a list of some 150 TCR beta chains associated with cytomegalovirus. The classifier was reported to diagnose cytomegalovirus status with high specificity and sensitivity in both the original and validation cohorts. In a later genetic analysis, a missense DCLRE1C variant was associated with V-gene and J-gene trimming of TCR beta chains, and the association was replicated in an independent cohort.

Libraries were built with the immunoSEQ multiplex PCR assay. For the multiplex PCR, a mixture combining 60 forward primers for TCR Vbeta segments and 13 reverse primers for TCR Jbeta segments was used. Amplification of the CDR3 region of rearranged TCR beta genes was performed with a multiplex PCR assay on genomic DNA. On the Illumina HiSeq System, the amplified TCR beta libraries were sequenced as 87-base-pair reads. The authors processed their data as follows. In a later analysis, tens of millions of unique TCR beta chains were counted across the roughly 610 repertoires, and approximately 11 million of these chains were shared by at least two donors. Raw reads were error-corrected and collapsed into unique sequences with a nearest-neighbor algorithm that merged closely related sequences to remove PCR and sequencing errors. Alignment of CDR3 sequences to IMGT reference sequences was used to assign V, D and J gene segments. For a sequence to be retained, a match of at least six nucleotides to both a V gene segment and a J gene segment was required. A rearrangement was called productive if the CDR3 had no stop codons and remained in frame with V and J, and every other rearrangement was called non-productive. CDR3 was defined according to IMGT convention as the region running from the second conserved V-encoded cysteine to the conserved J-encoded phenylalanine. The earlier analysis of about 610 of the donors excluded any sequence lacking an unambiguous match to a single V gene segment. In an earlier analysis of a few hundred of the donors, V segments were called functional above 56.7% productive rearrangements and were called segregating when the between-donor standard deviation exceeded 5%. A statistical classification framework was built to diagnose cytomegalovirus status from the catalog of TCR beta chain sequences. V and J gene assignment, in a later analysis, came from comparing TCR nucleotide sequences with IMGT/GENE-DB human TR gene sequences. Using the TCRdist pipeline, a later analysis assigned CDR3 sequences along with most-parsimonious VDJ recombination scenarios. In a later analysis, each TCR beta chain was defined by its CDR3 amino acid sequence together with its V-gene family, and reads without a unique V-gene family were excluded. In a later analysis, fewer than 600 highly shared, low-generation-probability nucleotide sequences were removed to address suspected cross-contamination and a sequencing artifact. A later analysis calculated a clonal expansion index for each public chain from normalized within-repertoire ranks of inferred template counts. Generation probabilities in a later analysis came from a VDJ recombination model fitted to out-of-frame rearrangements, and those results were checked against IGoR. A later analysis scored TCR-TCR, TCR-HLA and TCR-CMV co-occurrence with hypergeometric tests, applying a repertoire-size bias correction to TCR pairs. To estimate false discovery rates, a later analysis permuted the HLA or CMV assignments 20 times. In a later analysis, co-occurring TCRs were grouped with DBSCAN, and TCRdist sequence similarity was added when clustering was performed within HLA-allele-positive subsets. Repertoires with fewer than 30,000 or more than 120,000 public chains were left out of co-occurrence clustering, as were roughly five repertoires with anomalous nucleotide sharing. This is the immuneACCESS table as TCRdb keeps it, with only in-frame sequences that have V and J called. A part of the clones is gone; compared with another copy, unresolved V genes explain less than half, and the rest is unexplained. D and trimming come from the DNA, and the V and J calls and clone size come from that table. In this sample the table shows roughly 150,000 clones, around 79% of which occur a single time. About 1.7% of the sample comes from the top ten.

The CDR3 runs 17 amino acids, cysteine and phenylalanine included. The DNA shown is the 51-base CDR3, in frame from base 1. Trimming accounts for 1 base at V and 0 bases at J, while the number of junction bases matched to no gene is 7. CDR1 and CDR2 (SGHTS, YDEGEE) derive from the germline V gene. Remarks on this clone: Which antigen it targets is not known. No base quality values were provided; no much bigger clone lies one nucleotide off.

The chain uses TRBV5-8 and TRBJ1-2, with 9 central nucleotides matching TRBD1. The receptor's source is a woman aged 25 to 39 in good health and CMV-seronegative. Material for sequencing was PBMCs. The sequenced DNA: TGTGCCAGCAGCTTGTTTGGACAGGGGCGGTCTAACTATGGCTACACCTTC. Its protein product is CASSLFGQGRSNYGYTF. When the CDR3 is completed using the reference TRBV5-8 and TRBJ1-2 genes on either side, the full variable domain is EAGVTQSPTHLIKTRGQQATLRCSPISGHTSVYWYQQALGLGLQFLLWYDEGEERNRGNFPPRFSGRQFPNYSSELNVNALELEDSALYLCASSLFGQGRSNYGYTFGSGTRLTVV.